At least ten counts were recorded for the clone carrying this TCR beta chain. Its antigen is still unknown. TCRdb processed the RACE reads anew with MiXCR; each CDR3 protein has one entry. The data show more than 300,000 distinct CDR3 sequences, with roughly 5.3% seen just once and 2.5% to 3% held by the top ten. The sample is drawn from a study of human T cells and chemical hapten exposure. Study-wide context: Diagnoses of alopecia areata, totalis or universalis occurred in mostly female patients. The study's findings and limits: Among TCRs, those above 1 in 1000 frequency were unaffected by DPC sensitization.

The CDR3 loop spans 13 amino acids. Trimming removed 3 bases at V and 10 bases at J, with 16 bases between. From germline, CDR1 is SGHRS and CDR2 YFSETQ. Specified time point: pre-sensitization, week 0. Treatment of the sample: therapeutic diphenylcyclopropenone sensitization with weekly scalp DPC. The sequence was obtained from a woman aged 45-59 years with alopecia areata. Some clones in this sample may be carry-over from other donors' samples. The source was whole blood, collected in connection with sensitization to the hapten diphenylcyclopropenone (DPC). This chain uses TRBV5-1 with TRBJ1-2, with a weak D call TRBD1 (5 bases). The CDR3 DNA reads TGCGCCAGCAGCTCCACTGACAGAAGTGCCTACACCTTC. Amino acids: CASSSTDRSAYTF.